Presented here are 11 T cell receptor beta chains from one specimen sequenced in a study of human T cells and chemical hapten exposure. Sample time point: patch test 3, about 24 weeks after DPC sensitization. As to treatment: therapeutic diphenylcyclopropenone sensitization with weekly scalp DPC. TCRdb redid the calling of the RACE reads with MiXCR, one entry per CDR3 protein. The table has about 190,000 distinct CDR3 sequences, under 25% seen once. The sample was whole blood, taken in connection with sensitization to the hapten diphenylcyclopropenone (DPC). These receptor sequences come from a woman between 40 and 55 years old with alopecia areata. Some clones in this sample may be carry-over from other donors' samples.

V and J are TRBV28 and TRBJ2-7; unclear D gene. CDR1 MDHEN and CDR2 SYDVKM come from the germline V gene. This CDR3 region has 13 residues. Trimming shortened V by 4 bases and J by 2 bases, and 9 bases separated the two germline ends. The CDR3 loop is CASSSPFPYEQYF. The CDR3 nucleotides read TGTGCCAGCAGTTCTCCGTTTCCCTACGAGCAGTACTTC.

This clonotype was observed at least ten times. The chain carries TRBV4-2 and TRBJ2-5, with D uncertain. Trimming removed 2 bases at V and 4 bases at J, with 5 bases between. Germline V gene data show CDR1 as LGHNA and CDR2 as YNFKEQ. The CDR3 is 12 amino acids. This CDR3 is CASSQWGETQYF. CDR3 DNA: TGTGCCAGCAGCCAATGGGGAGAGACCCAGTACTTC.

The chain uses TRBV9 and TRBJ1-4, with D perhaps matching TRBD1 (6 bases). V was pared by 1 base and J by 5 bases, with 6 bases between. The CDR3 spans 13 residues. The germline V gene encodes CDR1 SGDLS and CDR2 YYNGEE. This CDR3 reads CASSVTGNEKLFF. Written as DNA, the CDR3 is TGTGCCAGCAGCGTAACAGGGAATGAAAAACTGTTTTTT.

This chain connects TRBV29-1 to TRBJ1-1; perhaps TRBD1 as D (5 bases). V lost 4 bases and J lost 1, with 13 bases in between. CDR3 length: 14 amino acids. Germline CDR1 reads SQVTM; CDR2 reads ANQGSEA. CDR3 in DNA: TGCAGCGTTGGGGGGAGAGTCGGGAACACTGAAGCTTTCTTT. Encoded protein: CSVGGRVGNTEAFF.

The chain employs TRBV28 and TRBJ1-5; TRBD1 might be the D (5 bases). From germline, CDR1 is MDHEN and CDR2 SYDVKM. V was pared by 6 bases and J by 9 bases, with 15 bases between. The CDR3 totals 13 residues. CDR3 region: CASRSGLLGPQHF. The CDR3 region has the DNA TGTGCCAGCAGGTCAGGGCTGTTAGGGCCCCAGCATTTT.

V usage is TRBV10-3 and J usage is TRBJ2-3, with a possible D match to TRBD2 (6 bases). The germline gives CDR1 ENHRY, CDR2 SYGVKD. The CDR3 covers 16 residues. V shed 4 bases and J shed 3 bases, with 17 bases lying between them. For the CDR3, the DNA is TGTGCCATCAGTGTCGGGACTGCCCAATTTACAGATACGCAGTATTTT. Amino acid sequence: CAISVGTAQFTDTQYF.

This clonotype was detected only a few times. The chain is built from TRBV20-1 and TRBJ1-5; D perhaps matches TRBD1 (6 bases). Germline V gene lookup returns CDR1 DFQATT and CDR2 SNEGSKA (reference sequence). The V end lost 5 bases, the J end lost 6 bases, and 11 bases lay between the germline ends. The CDR3 is 12 residues long. CDR3 residues: CSAGQLGQPQHF. The CDR3 DNA is TGCAGTGCTGGACAGTTAGGTCAGCCCCAGCATTTT.

The chain recombines TRBV6-2 or TRBV6-3 with TRBJ2-3; perhaps D is TRBD1 or TRBD2 (6 bases each). V gave up 7 bases and J gave up 0 bases, with 17 bases separating them. The length of the CDR3 is 16 residues. In germline, CDR1 is MNHEY, CDR2 SVGEGT. This CDR3 is CASNDEWRGSTDTQYF. CDR3 DNA: TGTGCCAGCAACGACGAGTGGAGGGGGAGCACAGATACGCAGTATTTT.

This clonotype appeared once. The chain employs TRBV20-1 and TRBJ2-7; 7 nucleotides line up with TRBD1. The V segment lost 6 bases and the J segment 4 bases; nucleotides outside the gene matches: 9. The CDR3 is 13 amino acids. Germline V gene lookup returns CDR1 DFQATT and CDR2 SNEGSKA (reference sequence). CDR3 coding DNA: TGCAGTGCCATTGCTGAACAGGGGTACGAGCAGTACTTC. Its protein is CSAIAEQGYEQYF.

This chain connects TRBV4-3 to TRBJ2-3; 8 bases align to TRBD2. The germline V gene encodes CDR1 LGHNA and CDR2 YSLEER. The CDR3 has 16 amino acids. The V and J ends lost 2 bases and 4 bases, in that order; junction bases with no gene match: 8. The CDR3 protein is CASSQWLGRGSDTQYF. The CDR3 coding sequence is TGCGCCAGCAGCCAATGGCTCGGGAGGGGGTCAGATACGCAGTATTTT.

This clonotype was counted only a few times. The V gene is TRBV24-1, the J gene TRBJ1-2, with D perhaps TRBD1 (6 bases). The CDR3 consists of 15 residues. Germline assignment: CDR1 KGHDR and CDR2 SFDVKD. Deletions cut 4 bases from V and 5 bases from J, with 16 bases between. Written as DNA, the CDR3 is TGTGCCACCAGTGACCCCGGACAGAACCTATATGGCTACACCTTC. Its translation is CATSDPGQNLYGYTF.